The 29 T cell receptor beta chains given below trace back to one sample, sequenced in a study of spatial heterogeneity in lung cancer. TCRdb ran MiXCR on the 5' RACE reads and lists one entry per CDR3 protein. The table has some 14,000 distinct CDR3 sequences, about 5% seen once. The time point denotes: sample taken at primary tumor resection. No cell sorting; template was whole RNA from tumor, lung tissue or PBMC. Here the sequenced sample was lung tumor tissue, taken at surgery. Receptors were obtained from a human donor with early-stage non-small cell lung cancer.

At least ten counts were recorded for this clonotype. This beta chain is a stray read from a library made for alpha chains; its abundance is not meaningful. The chain uses TRBV7-2 and TRBJ1-4; possible D gene TRBD1, 5 bases. The CDR3 consists of 15 residues. Between the trimmed V and J ends, which lost 5 bases and 5 bases, there was a span of 15 bases. Germline V gene sequence: CDR1 SGHTA, CDR2 FQGNSA. This chain's CDR3 is CASSPQGLVNEKLFF. CDR3 sequence (DNA): TGTGCCAGCAGCCCCCAGGGACTTGTAAATGAAAAACTGTTTTTT.

This clonotype was detected ten times or more. This beta chain is off target for a library built for alpha chains, so its abundance means little. V gene TRBV7-2 combines with J gene TRBJ2-1; TRBD1 matches 12 bases. Germline trimming cut 3 bases from V and 0 bases from J; bases unmatched to any gene: 3. This CDR3 is built from 17 residues. Germline lookup yields CDR1 SGHTA and CDR2 FQGNSA. The CDR3 nucleotides are TGTGCCAGCAGCTTCCCGGGACAGGGGGCCTCCTACAATGAGCAGTTCTTC. It yields the protein CASSFPGQGASYNEQFF.

In this sample, this clonotype turned up many times. Within a library made for alpha chains, this beta chain is off target, and its count is uninformative. The V gene is TRBV29-1, the J gene TRBJ1-2, with 7 bases lining up with TRBD1. The CDR3 runs 11 residues. Losses at the gene ends were 7 bases for V and 4 bases for J; bases not matched to a gene: 3. Looked up from germline, CDR1 is SQVTM and CDR2 is ANQGSEA. CDR3 sequence: CSAGTVYGYTF. CDR3 DNA: TGCAGCGCTGGGACAGTCTATGGCTACACCTTC.

This clonotype was observed many times. As an off-target read in a library built for alpha chains, this beta chain has a frequency of little significance. This chain links TRBV29-1 with TRBJ2-3; unclear D gene. The germline V gene encodes CDR1 SQVTM and CDR2 ANQGSEA. Between the trimmed V and J ends, which lost 4 bases and 6 bases, there was a span of 14 bases. The CDR3 contains 13 residues. CDR3: CSVGIEERDTQYF. The DNA of the CDR3 is TGCAGCGTTGGAATCGAGGAGAGGGATACGCAGTATTTT.

This clonotype turned up a few times. This beta chain came through as a stray read in a library set up for alpha chains, and its size says little. This CDR3 reads CASSLTSAGRANEQFF. CDR3 in DNA: TGTGCCAGCAGCCTCACTAGCGCTGGGAGGGCAAATGAGCAGTTCTTC. The V and J genes are TRBV7-9 and TRBJ2-1, with TRBD2 matching over 7 bases. The CDR3 is made up of 16 amino acids. Germline V gene lookup returns CDR1 SEHNR and CDR2 FQNEAQ (reference sequence). The J segment lost 7 bases and the V segment lost 5 bases, leaving 14 bases of the junction unmatched.

This clonotype was seen many times. The size of this beta chain means little, since it is a stray read in a library made for alpha chains. The chain couples TRBV6-6 to TRBJ2-3, with D perhaps TRBD1 or TRBD2 (5 bases each). CDR1 is MNHNY, CDR2 SVGAGI, per germline (reference sequence). The CDR3 sequence is 15 residues long. The V end lost 4 bases, the J end lost 1 base, and 12 bases lay between the germline ends. The CDR3 nucleotides are TGTGCCAGCAGTTTTGGGGGTGGAGGCACAGATACGCAGTATTTT. Its protein is CASSFGGGGTDTQYF.

Many counts were recorded for this clonotype. This beta chain came through as a stray read in a library set up for alpha chains, and its size says little. This chain uses TRBV27 with TRBJ1-2, with D unclear. The CDR3 runs 13 residues. Germline V gene data show CDR1 as MNHEY and CDR2 as SMNVEV (reference sequence). V shed 5 bases and J shed 10 bases, with 17 bases lying between them. The CDR3 coding sequence is TGTGCCAGCAGTCCCCTACTGAGATCTGCCTACACCTTC. Translation: CASSPLLRSAYTF.

In its sample, this clonotype was seen many times. This beta chain is an unintended read in a library built for alpha chains; its size means little. DNA for the CDR3: TGTGCCAGCAGCTTATCCAGCACGGATGGGGAGCAGTTCTTC. This encodes CASSLSSTDGEQFF. The V and J genes are TRBV7-2 and TRBJ2-1; no clear D. The CDR3 extends over 14 amino acids. CDR1 and CDR2 (germline): SGHTA, FQGNSA. V was clipped by 2 bases and J by 10 bases, with 15 bases between them.

In regard to this clonotype: As an off-target read in a library built for alpha chains, this beta chain has a frequency of little significance. The V gene is TRBV14, the J gene TRBJ2-3; 7 positions agree with TRBD2. The germline CDR1 and CDR2 sequences are SGHDN and FVKESK. V was clipped by 2 bases and J by 2 bases; unmatched bases: 13. The CDR3 totals 18 residues. Here the CDR3 DNA reads TGTGCCAGCAGCCAAACCCTGCAAGCGGGAACTTACACAGATACGCAGTATTTT. Translating it yields CASSQTLQAGTYTDTQYF.

This clonotype was seen ten or more times. This beta chain is a stray read from a library made for alpha chains; its abundance is not meaningful. This chain links TRBV5-5 with TRBJ2-3; 12 bases map to TRBD1. The germline gives CDR1 SGHKS, CDR2 YYEKEE (reference sequence). This CDR3 has 16 amino acids. V lost 0 bases and J lost 7; bases outside the gene matches: 6. The CDR3, as DNA: TGTGCCAGCAGCTTGGAAGGGACAGGGGGCTTAAATACGCAGTATTTT. Its translation is CASSLEGTGGLNTQYF. Based on the CDR3 plus reference TRBV5-5 and TRBJ2-3, the full variable domain is DAGVTQSPTHLIKTRGQQVTLRCSPISGHKSVSWYQQVLGQGPQFIFQYYEKEERGRGNFPDRFSARQFPNYSSELNVNALLLGDSALYLCASSLEGTGGLNTQYFGPGTRLTVL.

By its share, this clonotype is medium-sized (0.01 to 0.1%). Because this beta chain is a stray read in a library intended to capture alpha chains, its abundance should not be given much weight. The chain carries TRBV21-1 and TRBJ1-4; TRBD1 is the table's D call and was not checked against the DNA. TRBV21-1 is flagged as a pseudogene. The CDR3 has 15 amino acids. The CDR3 DNA reads as TGTGCCAGCAGCATTGAGACAGGGGGCCAGGAAAAACTGTTTTTT. Translated: CASSIETGGQEKLFF.

This clonotype was found many times. The library was designed around alpha chains, so this beta chain is a stray read whose abundance carries little weight. The chain has TRBV5-4 and TRBJ1-3, with D unclear. The CDR3 loop spans 16 amino acids. Germline CDR1 and CDR2: SGHNT and YYREEE (reference sequence). Trimming shortened V by 0 bases and J by 0 bases, and 10 bases separated the two germline ends. This chain's CDR3 is CASSLGAGSSGNTIYF. The CDR3 DNA is TGTGCCAGCAGCTTGGGGGCAGGAAGCTCTGGAAACACCATATATTTT.

Ten or more counts support this clonotype. A library made for alpha chains picked up this beta chain off target, so its size means little. The CDR3 DNA reads as TGTGCCAGCTCACTTGACACCAACTATGGCTACACCTTC. Translating it yields CASSLDTNYGYTF. The gene calls are TRBV18 and TRBJ1-2, with D uncertain. Between the trimmed V and J ends, which lost 4 bases and 2 bases, there was a span of 8 bases. Germline loops: CDR1 KGHSH, CDR2 LQKENI. The CDR3 consists of 13 residues.

Many counts were recorded for this clonotype. With the library built for alpha chains, this beta chain is off target and its frequency is not meaningful. The rearrangement uses TRBV9 and TRBJ1-1; D is undetermined. This CDR3 is built from 14 residues. Deletions cut 0 bases from V and 2 bases from J, with 8 bases between. Germline values: CDR1 SGDLS, CDR2 YYNGEE. CDR3 in DNA: TGTGCCAGCAGCGTAGGAGGCTTTAACACTGAAGCTTTCTTT. This codes for CASSVGGFNTEAFF.

In this sample, this clonotype turned up many times. A library prepared for alpha chains yielded this beta chain as an off-target read; its size is of little meaning. V and J are TRBV6-5 and TRBJ2-5; D gene ambiguous. With 2 bases removed from V and 1 base from J, the gap between germline ends came to 5 bases. Germline-derived CDR1 and CDR2 are MNHEY and SVGAGI. The CDR3 has 13 amino acids. CDR3 DNA: TGTGCCAGCAGTTACACACTCCAAGAGACCCAGTACTTC. Its protein is CASSYTLQETQYF.

Points on this clonotype: This beta chain is an unintended read in a library built for alpha chains; its size means little. The chain carries TRBV20-1 and TRBJ1-6; possible D gene TRBD1, 5 bases. The CDR3 runs 16 residues. The ends were cut back, 3 bases at V and 5 bases at J, with 17 bases in the middle. From germline, CDR1 is DFQATT and CDR2 SNEGSKA (reference sequence). CDR3 sequence: CSARASAGTDNSPLHF. The CDR3 bases are TGCAGTGCTAGGGCTAGCGCGGGGACTGATAATTCACCCCTCCACTTT.

This clonotype showed up many times. This beta chain is an unintended read in a library built for alpha chains; its size means little. The V gene is TRBV20-1, the J gene TRBJ1-2, with a possible D match to TRBD1 (6 bases). The germline V and J ends were trimmed by 3 bases and 4 bases, with 12 bases remaining between them. Germline-derived CDR1 and CDR2 are DFQATT and SNEGSKA (reference sequence). This CDR3 comprises 13 residues. Written as DNA, the CDR3 is TGCAGTGCTAGGACAGGCGGGACCTATGGCTACACCTTC. It codes for CSARTGGTYGYTF.

In its sample, this clonotype was seen many times. This beta chain is a stray read from a library made for alpha chains; its abundance is not meaningful. The rearrangement uses TRBV9 and TRBJ2-2; D might be TRBD2 (6 bases). The CDR3 loop spans 14 amino acids. Germline CDR1 SGDLS, CDR2 YYNGEE. V lost 6 bases to trimming and J lost 1 base, with 10 bases between them. CDR3 in DNA: TGTGCCAGCAAAGGCGGGATGAACACCGGGGAGCTGTTTTTT. It yields the protein CASKGGMNTGELFF.

This clonotype was counted at least ten times. Little can be read into the size of this beta chain, an off-target read in a library designed for alpha chains. V is TRBV5-1 and J is TRBJ2-5; TRBD1 might be the D (5 bases). Between the trimmed V and J ends, which lost 0 bases and 1 base, there was a span of 10 bases. The CDR3 contains 15 residues. CDR1 and CDR2 (germline): SGHRS, YFSETQ. The CDR3 nucleotides are TGCGCCAGCAGCTTGGAAGGCCAGGGCCAAGAGACCCAGTACTTC. This sequence encodes CASSLEGQGQETQYF.

This clonotype was seen many times. A library prepared for alpha chains yielded this beta chain as an off-target read; its size is of little meaning. CDR3 DNA sequence: TGCAGTGCTAGAGTTCGACACCAGAACACTGAAGCTTTCTTT. Its translation: CSARVRHQNTEAFF. The chain links TRBV20-1 to TRBJ1-1; D unclear. The CDR3 is 14 amino acids. Trimming shortened V by 1 base and J by 1 base, and 10 bases separated the two germline ends. Germline values: CDR1 DFQATT, CDR2 SNEGSKA (reference sequence).

This clonotype was found many times. This beta chain is a stray sequence in a library constructed for alpha chains; its clone size is not meaningful. V and J are TRBV7-2 and TRBJ2-1; no clear D gene. Germline lookup yields CDR1 SGHTA and CDR2 FQGNSA. Trimming pared 0 bases from V and 2 bases from J, leaving 14 bases between. The CDR3 loop spans 17 amino acids. The DNA for the CDR3 is TGTGCCAGCAGCTTAGCTTTGGTCGGCTATGCCTACAATGAGCAGTTCTTC. Its translation is CASSLALVGYAYNEQFF. Together with reference TRBV7-2 and TRBJ2-1, the CDR3 gives the full variable domain: GAGVSQSPSNKVTEKGKDVELRCDPISGHTALYWYRQSLGQGLEFLIYFQGNSAPDKSGLPSDRFSAERTGGSVSTLTIQRTQQEDSAVYLCASSLALVGYAYNEQFFGPGTRLTVL.

This clonotype was seen ten or more times. The size of this beta chain means little, since it is a stray read in a library made for alpha chains. This chain joins TRBV6-2 or TRBV6-3 and TRBJ2-1; tentatively, D is TRBD2 (5 bases). Germline CDR1 is MNHEY and CDR2 is SVGEGT. The CDR3 is made up of 16 amino acids. Trimming pared 1 base from V and 6 bases from J, leaving 16 bases between. DNA for the CDR3: TGTGCCAGCAGTTACTGGCCCCCAACTAGTCCCAATGAGCAGTTCTTC. Protein: CASSYWPPTSPNEQFF.

Regarding this clonotype: This beta chain is a stray read from a library made for alpha chains; its abundance is not meaningful. The chain couples TRBV18 to TRBJ1-5; TRBD1 matches at 9 bases. The CDR3 extends over 15 amino acids. CDR1 and CDR2 (germline): KGHSH, LQKENI. V shed 6 bases and J 5 bases; nucleotides not matched to a gene: 8. As DNA, the CDR3 is TGTGCCAGCTCCCTTCAGGGACAGGGATATCAGCCCCAGCATTTT. Translation: CASSLQGQGYQPQHF.

This clonotype was observed at least ten times. A library prepared for alpha chains yielded this beta chain as an off-target read; its size is of little meaning. The V and J genes are TRBV7-2 and TRBJ1-6; D gene unclear. Germline-derived CDR1 and CDR2 are SGHTA and FQGNSA. V was pared by 4 bases and J by 9 bases, with 7 bases between. The CDR3 totals 12 residues. This CDR3 is CASSSLISPLHF. CDR3 sequence (DNA): TGTGCCAGCAGCTCATTGATTTCACCCCTCCACTTT.

This clonotype was seen many times. A library prepared for alpha chains yielded this beta chain as an off-target read; its size is of little meaning. V and J are TRBV28 and TRBJ1-2, with TRBD1 as a possible D gene (6 bases). Germline assignment: CDR1 MDHEN and CDR2 SYDVKM. This CDR3 is built from 14 residues. Trimming took off 3 bases at V and 3 bases at J, with 11 bases between the two ends. The DNA for the CDR3 is TGTGCCAGCAGTTTTTGGGGGCGTGACTATGGCTACACCTTC. This codes for CASSFWGRDYGYTF.

This clonotype was observed at least ten times. A library prepared for alpha chains yielded this beta chain as an off-target read; its size is of little meaning. This chain uses TRBV28 with TRBJ1-5; 8 bases agree with TRBD1. The ends lost 6 bases at V and 8 bases at J; junction bases unmatched: 9. This CDR3 has 14 amino acids. The germline V gene has CDR1 MDHEN and CDR2 SYDVKM. Written as DNA, the CDR3 is TGTGCCAGCAGCCCTAGACAGGGGTGGGAGCCCCAGCATTTT. It translates to CASSPRQGWEPQHF. Full variable domain (rest looked up from reference TRBV28 and TRBJ1-5): DVKVTQSSRYLVKRTGEKVFLECVQDMDHENMFWYRQDPGLGLRLIYFSYDVKMKEKGDIPEGYSVSREKKERFSLILESASTNQTSMYLCASSPRQGWEPQHFGDGTRLSIL.

This clonotype was detected many times. Little can be read into the size of this beta chain, an off-target read in a library designed for alpha chains. The V and J genes are TRBV7-6 and TRBJ2-2; D is undetermined. The CDR3 spans 14 residues. Germline CDR1 is SGHVS and CDR2 is FNYEAQ. With 1 base removed from V and 2 bases from J, the gap between germline ends came to 5 bases. The CDR3 bases are TGTGCCAGCAGCTTAGTGTCAAACACCGGGGAGCTGTTTTTT. It encodes CASSLVSNTGELFF. Looking up the rest from reference TRBV7-6 and TRBJ2-2 gives the full variable domain: GAGVSQSPRYKVTKRGQDVALRCDPISGHVSLYWYRQALGQGPEFLTYFNYEAQQDKSGLPNDRFSAERPEGSISTLTIQRTEQRDSAMYRCASSLVSNTGELFFGEGSRLTVL.

This clonotype appeared many times. Being off target in a library aimed at alpha chains, this beta chain has a size of little meaning. The chain has TRBV5-1 and TRBJ2-2, with TRBD2 as a possible D gene (6 bases). CDR3 length equals 15 residues. The V gene's germline CDR1 is SGHRS and CDR2 YFSETQ. V lost 4 bases, J lost 6 bases, and 16 bases lay in between. CDR3: CASSRRLVGSGELFF. For the CDR3, the DNA is TGCGCCAGCAGCCGCCGACTAGTAGGGTCCGGGGAGCTGTTTTTT.

This clonotype was observed at least ten times. This beta chain was picked up by a library intended for alpha chains and is off target, so its count carries little meaning. This chain joins TRBV5-4 and TRBJ2-3, with 13 bases fitting TRBD2. The V gene's germline CDR1 is SGHNT and CDR2 YYREEE (reference sequence). CDR3 length: 17 residues. The trim removed 4 bases at V and 0 bases at J, leaving 5 bases unmatched. CDR3 residues: CASSGGTSGESTDTQYF. CDR3 in DNA: TGTGCCAGCAGCGGAGGGACTAGCGGGGAAAGCACAGATACGCAGTATTTT. Complete variable domain (other parts from reference TRBV5-4 and TRBJ2-3): ETGVTQSPTHLIKTRGQQVTLRCSSQSGHNTVSWYQQALGQGPQFIFQYYREEENGRGNFPPRFSGLQFPNYSSELNVNALELDDSALYLCASSGGTSGESTDTQYFGPGTRLTVL.